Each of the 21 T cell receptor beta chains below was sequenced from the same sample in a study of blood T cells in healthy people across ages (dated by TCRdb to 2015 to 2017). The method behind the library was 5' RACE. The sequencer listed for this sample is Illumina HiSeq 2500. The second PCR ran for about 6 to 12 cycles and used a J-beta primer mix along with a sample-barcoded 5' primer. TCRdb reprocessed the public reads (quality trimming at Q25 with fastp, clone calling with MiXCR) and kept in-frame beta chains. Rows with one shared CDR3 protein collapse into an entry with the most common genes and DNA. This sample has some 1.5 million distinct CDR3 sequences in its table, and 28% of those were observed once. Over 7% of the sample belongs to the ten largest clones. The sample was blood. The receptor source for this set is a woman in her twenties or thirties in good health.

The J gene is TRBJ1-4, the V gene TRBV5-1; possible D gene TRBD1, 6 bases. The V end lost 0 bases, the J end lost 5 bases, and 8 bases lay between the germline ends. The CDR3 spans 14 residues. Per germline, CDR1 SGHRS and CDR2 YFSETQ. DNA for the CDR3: TGCGCCAGCAGCTTGGTGGGGGCCAATGAAAAACTGTTTTTT. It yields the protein CASSLVGANEKLFF.

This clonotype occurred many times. This CDR3 reads CASRPIANYGYTF. CDR3 bases: TGCGCCAGCAGACCTATAGCTAACTATGGCTACACCTTC. The chain carries TRBV5-1 and TRBJ1-2; D gene ambiguous. This CDR3 contains 13 residues. Germline V gene data show CDR1 as SGHRS and CDR2 as YFSETQ. Trimming left V 5 bases short and J 0 bases short, with 8 bases between.

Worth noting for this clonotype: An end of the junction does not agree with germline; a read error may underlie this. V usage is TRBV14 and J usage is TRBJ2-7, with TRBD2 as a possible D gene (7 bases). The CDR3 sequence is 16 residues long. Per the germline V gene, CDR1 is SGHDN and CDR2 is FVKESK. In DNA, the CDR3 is TGTGCCAGCAGCCAAGAGGGGGGGCTTTTCTCCTACGAGCAGCACTTC. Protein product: CASSQEGGLFSYEQHF. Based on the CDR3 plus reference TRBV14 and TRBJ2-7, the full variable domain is EAGVTQFPSHSVIEKGQTVTLRCDPISGHDNLYWYRRVMGKEIKFLLHFVKESKQDESGMPNNRFLAERTGGTYSTLKVQPAELEDSGVYFCASSQEGGLFSYEQHFGPGTRLTVT.

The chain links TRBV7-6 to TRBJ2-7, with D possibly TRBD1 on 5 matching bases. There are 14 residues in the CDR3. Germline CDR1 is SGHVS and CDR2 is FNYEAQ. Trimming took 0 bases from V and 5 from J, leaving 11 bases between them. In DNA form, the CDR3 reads TGTGCCAGCAGCTTAGCGGCACAGGACGACGAGCAGTACTTC. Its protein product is CASSLAAQDDEQYF.

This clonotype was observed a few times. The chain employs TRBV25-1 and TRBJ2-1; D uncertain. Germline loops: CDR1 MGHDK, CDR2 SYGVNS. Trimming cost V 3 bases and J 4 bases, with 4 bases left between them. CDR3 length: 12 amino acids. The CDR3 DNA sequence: TGTGCCAGCAGTGAGCAGTACAATGAGCAGTTCTTC. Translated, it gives CASSEQYNEQFF.

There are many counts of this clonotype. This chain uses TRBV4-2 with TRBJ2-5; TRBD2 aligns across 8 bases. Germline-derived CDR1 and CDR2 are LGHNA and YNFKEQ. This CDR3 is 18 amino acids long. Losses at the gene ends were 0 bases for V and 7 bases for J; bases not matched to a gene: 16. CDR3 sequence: CASSQEVASGGLGGTQYF. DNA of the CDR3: TGTGCCAGCAGCCAAGAGGTAGCAAGCGGGGGCCTAGGTGGGACCCAGTACTTC.

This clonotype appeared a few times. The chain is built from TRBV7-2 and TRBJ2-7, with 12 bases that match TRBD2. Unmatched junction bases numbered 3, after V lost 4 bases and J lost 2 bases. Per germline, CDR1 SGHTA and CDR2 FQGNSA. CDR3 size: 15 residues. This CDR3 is CASSSTSGSPYEQYF. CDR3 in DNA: TGTGCCAGCAGCTCGACTAGCGGGAGCCCCTACGAGCAGTACTTC.

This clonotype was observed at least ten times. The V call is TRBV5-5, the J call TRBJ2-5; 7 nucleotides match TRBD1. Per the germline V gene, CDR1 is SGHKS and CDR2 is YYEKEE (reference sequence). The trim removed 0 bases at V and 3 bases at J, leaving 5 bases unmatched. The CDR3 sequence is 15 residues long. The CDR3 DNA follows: TGTGCCAGCAGCTTGGAATGGACAGGAGAAGAGACCCAGTACTTC. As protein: CASSLEWTGEETQYF. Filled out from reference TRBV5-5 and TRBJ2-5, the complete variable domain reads DAGVTQSPTHLIKTRGQQVTLRCSPISGHKSVSWYQQVLGQGPQFIFQYYEKEERGRGNFPDRFSARQFPNYSSELNVNALLLGDSALYLCASSLEWTGEETQYFGPGTRLLVL.

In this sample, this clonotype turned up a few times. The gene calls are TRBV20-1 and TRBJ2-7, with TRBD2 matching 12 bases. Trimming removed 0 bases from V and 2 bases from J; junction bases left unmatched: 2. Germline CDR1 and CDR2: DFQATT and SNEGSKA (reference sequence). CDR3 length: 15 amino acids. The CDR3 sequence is CSARELAGGPYEQYF. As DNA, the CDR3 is TGCAGTGCTAGAGAACTAGCGGGAGGCCCCTACGAGCAGTACTTC.

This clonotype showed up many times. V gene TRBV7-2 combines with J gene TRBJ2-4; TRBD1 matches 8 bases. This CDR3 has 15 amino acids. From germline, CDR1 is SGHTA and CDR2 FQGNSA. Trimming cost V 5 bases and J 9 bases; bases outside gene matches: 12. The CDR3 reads CASSPGTGRVGIQYF. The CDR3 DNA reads TGTGCCAGCAGCCCCGGGACAGGTCGAGTCGGCATTCAGTACTTC.

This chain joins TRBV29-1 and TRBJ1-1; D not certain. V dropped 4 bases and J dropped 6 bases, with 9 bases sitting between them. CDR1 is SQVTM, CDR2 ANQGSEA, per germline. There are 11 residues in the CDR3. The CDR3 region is CSVARSSEAFF. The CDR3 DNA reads TGCAGCGTTGCCCGGTCGTCTGAAGCTTTCTTT.

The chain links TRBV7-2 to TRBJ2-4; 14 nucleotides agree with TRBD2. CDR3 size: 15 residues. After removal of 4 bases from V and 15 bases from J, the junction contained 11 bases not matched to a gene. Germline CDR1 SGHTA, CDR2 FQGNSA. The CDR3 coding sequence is TGTGCCAGCAGCTCCCTCCGTCGGACTAGCGGGAGGCTGTACTTC. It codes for CASSSLRRTSGRLYF.

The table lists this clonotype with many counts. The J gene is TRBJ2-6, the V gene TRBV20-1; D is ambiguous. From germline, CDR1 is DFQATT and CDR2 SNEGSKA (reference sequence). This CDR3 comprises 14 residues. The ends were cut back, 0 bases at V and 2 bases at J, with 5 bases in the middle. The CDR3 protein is CSARDGAGANVLTF. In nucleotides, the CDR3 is TGCAGTGCTAGAGATGGGGCTGGGGCCAACGTCCTGACTTTC.

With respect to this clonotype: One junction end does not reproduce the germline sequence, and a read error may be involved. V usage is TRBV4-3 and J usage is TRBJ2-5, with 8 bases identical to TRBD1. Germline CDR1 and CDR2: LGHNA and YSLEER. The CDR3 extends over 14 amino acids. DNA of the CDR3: TGCGCCAGCGGCCAAGGCCGACAGGGGTACCTGCAGTACTTC. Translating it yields CASGQGRQGYLQYF.

The CDR3 bases are TGTGCCAGCAGCGTAGAAGCCAGCTGGACAGATACGCAGTATTTT. This encodes CASSVEASWTDTQYF. The chain has TRBV9 and TRBJ2-3; D uncertain. The CDR3 totals 15 residues. The germline gives CDR1 SGDLS, CDR2 YYNGEE. Deletions cut 0 bases from V and 3 bases from J, with 11 bases between.

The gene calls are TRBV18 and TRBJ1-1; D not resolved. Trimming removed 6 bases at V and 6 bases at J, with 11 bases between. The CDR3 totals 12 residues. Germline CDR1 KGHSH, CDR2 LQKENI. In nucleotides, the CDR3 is TGTGCCAGCTCCCTATCTATCGCTGAAGCTTTCTTT. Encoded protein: CASSLSIAEAFF.

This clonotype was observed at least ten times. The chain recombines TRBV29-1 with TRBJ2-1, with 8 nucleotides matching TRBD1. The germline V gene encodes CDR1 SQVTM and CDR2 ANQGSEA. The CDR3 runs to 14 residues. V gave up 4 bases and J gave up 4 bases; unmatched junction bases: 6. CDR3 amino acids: CSVGQGAGYNEQFF. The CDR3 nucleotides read TGCAGCGTTGGTCAGGGGGCGGGATACAATGAGCAGTTCTTC.

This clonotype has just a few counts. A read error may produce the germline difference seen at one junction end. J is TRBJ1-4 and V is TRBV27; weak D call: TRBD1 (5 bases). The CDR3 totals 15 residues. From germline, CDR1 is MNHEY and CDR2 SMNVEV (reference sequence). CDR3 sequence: CASKLRGLLREKLFF. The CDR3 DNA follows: TGCGCCAGCAAACTCCGGGGCTTACTACGGGAAAAACTGTTTTTT.

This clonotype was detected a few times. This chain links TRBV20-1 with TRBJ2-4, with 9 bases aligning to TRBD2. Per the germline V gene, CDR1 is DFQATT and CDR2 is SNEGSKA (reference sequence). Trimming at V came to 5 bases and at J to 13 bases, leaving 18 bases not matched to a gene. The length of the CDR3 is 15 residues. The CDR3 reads CSAPPPTSGYNEQYF. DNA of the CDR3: TGCAGTGCTCCACCTCCGACTAGCGGTTACAATGAGCAGTACTTC.

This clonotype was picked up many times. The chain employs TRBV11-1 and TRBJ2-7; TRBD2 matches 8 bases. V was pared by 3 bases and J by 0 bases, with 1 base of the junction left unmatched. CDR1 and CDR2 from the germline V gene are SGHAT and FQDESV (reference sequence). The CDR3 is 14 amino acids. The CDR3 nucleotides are TGTGCCAGCAGCTTTAGCGGGGCCTCCTACGAGCAGTACTTC. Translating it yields CASSFSGASYEQYF.

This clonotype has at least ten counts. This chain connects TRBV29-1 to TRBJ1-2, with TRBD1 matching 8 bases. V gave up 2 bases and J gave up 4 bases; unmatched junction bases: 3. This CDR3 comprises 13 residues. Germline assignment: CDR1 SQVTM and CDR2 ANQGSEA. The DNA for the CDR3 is TGCAGCGTTGAACGGGGGACAGGCTATGGCTACACCTTC. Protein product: CSVERGTGYGYTF. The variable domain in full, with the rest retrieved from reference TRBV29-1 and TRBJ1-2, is SAVISQKPSRDICQRGTSLTIQCQVDSQVTMMFWYRQQPGQSLTLIATANQGSEATYESGFVIDKFPISRPNLTFSTLTVSNMSPEDSSIYLCSVERGTGYGYTFGSGTRLTVV.